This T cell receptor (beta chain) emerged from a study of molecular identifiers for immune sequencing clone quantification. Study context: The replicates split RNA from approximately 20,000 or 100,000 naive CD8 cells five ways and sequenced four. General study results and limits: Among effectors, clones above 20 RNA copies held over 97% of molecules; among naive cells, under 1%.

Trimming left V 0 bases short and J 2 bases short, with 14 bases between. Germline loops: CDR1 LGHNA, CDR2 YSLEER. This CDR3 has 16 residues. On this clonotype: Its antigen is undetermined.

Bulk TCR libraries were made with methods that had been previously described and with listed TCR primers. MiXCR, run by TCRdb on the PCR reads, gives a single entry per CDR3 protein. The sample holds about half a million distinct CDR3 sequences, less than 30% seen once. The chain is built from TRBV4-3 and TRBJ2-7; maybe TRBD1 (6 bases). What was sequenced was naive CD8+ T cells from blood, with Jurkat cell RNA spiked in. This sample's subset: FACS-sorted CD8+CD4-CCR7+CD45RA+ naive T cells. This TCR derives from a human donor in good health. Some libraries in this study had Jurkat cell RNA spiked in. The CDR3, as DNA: TGCGCCAGCAGCCAAGATACCCAGGGGCCCGCCTACGAGCAGTACTTC. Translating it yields CASSQDTQGPAYEQYF.